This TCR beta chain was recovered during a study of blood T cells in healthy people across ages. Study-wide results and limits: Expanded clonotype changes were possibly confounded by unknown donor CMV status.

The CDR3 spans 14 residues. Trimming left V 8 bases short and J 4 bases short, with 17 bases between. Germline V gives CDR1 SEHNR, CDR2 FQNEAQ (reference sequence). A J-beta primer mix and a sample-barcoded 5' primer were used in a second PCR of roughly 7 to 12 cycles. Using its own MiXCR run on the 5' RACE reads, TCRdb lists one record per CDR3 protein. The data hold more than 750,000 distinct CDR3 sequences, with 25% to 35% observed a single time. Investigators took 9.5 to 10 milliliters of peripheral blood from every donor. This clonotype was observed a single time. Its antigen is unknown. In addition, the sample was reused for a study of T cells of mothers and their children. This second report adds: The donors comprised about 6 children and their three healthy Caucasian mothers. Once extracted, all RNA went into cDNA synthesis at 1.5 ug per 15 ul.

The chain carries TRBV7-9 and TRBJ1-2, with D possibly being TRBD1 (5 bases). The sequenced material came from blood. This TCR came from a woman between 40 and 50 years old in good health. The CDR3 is CASPTQGSGYGYTF. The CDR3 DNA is TGTGCCAGCCCTACCCAGGGATCTGGCTATGGCTACACCTTC. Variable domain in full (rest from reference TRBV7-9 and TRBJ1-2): DTGVSQNPRHKITKRGQNVTFRCDPISEHNRLYWYRQTLGQGPEFLTYFQNEAQLEKSRLLSDRFSAERPKGSFSTLEIQRTEQGDSAMYLCASPTQGSGYGYTFGSGTRLTVV.